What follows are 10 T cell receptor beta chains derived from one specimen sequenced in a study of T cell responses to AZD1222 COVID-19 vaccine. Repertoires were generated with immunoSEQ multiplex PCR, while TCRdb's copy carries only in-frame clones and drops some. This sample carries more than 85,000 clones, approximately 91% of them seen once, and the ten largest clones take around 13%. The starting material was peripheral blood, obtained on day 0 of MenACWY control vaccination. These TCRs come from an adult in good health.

The CDR3 protein is CATLTRRTYEQYF. CDR3 in DNA: TGTGCCACCTTAACCAGGAGAACCTACGAGCAGTACTTC. V usage is TRBV24-1 and J usage is TRBJ2-7; unclear D gene. The CDR3 runs to 13 residues. The ends were cut back, 9 bases at V and 2 bases at J, with 13 bases in the middle. CDR1 and CDR2 (germline): KGHDR, SFDVKD.

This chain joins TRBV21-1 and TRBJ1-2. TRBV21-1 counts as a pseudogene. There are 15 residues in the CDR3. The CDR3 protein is CASSSQEGVSYGYTF. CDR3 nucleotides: TGTGCCAGCAGCTCTCAGGAGGGGGTGAGCTATGGCTACACCTTC.

CDR3 protein: CASRDDRGWHGYTF. In DNA, the CDR3 is TGTGCCAGCAGGGACGACAGGGGTTGGCATGGCTACACCTTC. The chain is built from TRBV27 and TRBJ1-2; 8 nucleotides line up with TRBD1. The germline gives CDR1 MNHEY, CDR2 SMNVEV (reference sequence). CDR3 size: 14 residues. V dropped 6 bases and J dropped 6; count of bases not matched to a gene: 9.

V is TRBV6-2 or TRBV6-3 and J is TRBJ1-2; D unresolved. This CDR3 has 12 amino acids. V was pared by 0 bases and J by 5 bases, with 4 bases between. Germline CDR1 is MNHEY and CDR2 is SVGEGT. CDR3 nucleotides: TGTGCCAGCAGTTACTCCCTATATGGCTACACCTTC. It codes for CASSYSLYGYTF.

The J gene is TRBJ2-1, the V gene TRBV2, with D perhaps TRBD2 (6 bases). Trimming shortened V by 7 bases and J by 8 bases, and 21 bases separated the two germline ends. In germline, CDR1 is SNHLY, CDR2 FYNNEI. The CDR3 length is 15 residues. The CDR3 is CASTLTRQVWDEQFF. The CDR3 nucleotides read TGTGCCAGCACCTTGACTAGACAAGTTTGGGATGAGCAGTTCTTC.

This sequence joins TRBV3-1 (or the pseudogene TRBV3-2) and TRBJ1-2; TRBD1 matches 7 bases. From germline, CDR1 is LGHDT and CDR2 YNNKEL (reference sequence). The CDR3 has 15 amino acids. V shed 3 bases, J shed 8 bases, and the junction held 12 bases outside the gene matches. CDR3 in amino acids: CASSHRTGGVRGYTF. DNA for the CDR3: TGTGCCAGCAGCCACCGGACAGGAGGGGTTAGGGGCTACACCTTC.

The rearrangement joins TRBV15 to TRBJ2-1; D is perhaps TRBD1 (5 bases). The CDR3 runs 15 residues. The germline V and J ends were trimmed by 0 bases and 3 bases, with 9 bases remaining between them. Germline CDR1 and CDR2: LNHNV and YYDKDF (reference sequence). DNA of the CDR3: TGTGCCACCAGCAGAGAGTGGGGCGACTACAATGAGCAGTTCTTC. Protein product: CATSREWGDYNEQFF.

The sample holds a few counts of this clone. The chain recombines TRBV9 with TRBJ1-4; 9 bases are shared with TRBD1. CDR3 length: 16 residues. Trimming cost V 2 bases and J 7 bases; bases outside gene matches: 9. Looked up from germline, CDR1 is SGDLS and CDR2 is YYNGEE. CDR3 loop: CASSVGPGTGPEKLFF. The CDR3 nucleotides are TGTGCCAGCAGCGTGGGACCCGGGACAGGGCCTGAAAAACTGTTTTTT.

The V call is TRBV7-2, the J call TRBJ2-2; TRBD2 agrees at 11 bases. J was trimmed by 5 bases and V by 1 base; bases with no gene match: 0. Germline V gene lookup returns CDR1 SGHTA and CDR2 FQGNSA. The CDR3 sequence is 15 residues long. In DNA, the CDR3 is TGTGCCAGCAGCTTAGTAGCGGGAGGGACCGGGGAGCTGTTTTTT. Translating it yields CASSLVAGGTGELFF.

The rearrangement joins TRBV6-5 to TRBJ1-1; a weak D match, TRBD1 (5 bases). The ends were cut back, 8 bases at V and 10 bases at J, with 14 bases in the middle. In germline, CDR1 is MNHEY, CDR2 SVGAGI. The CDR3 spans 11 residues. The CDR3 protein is CASGLGAGAFF. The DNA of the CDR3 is TGTGCCAGCGGATTAGGGGCCGGAGCTTTCTTT.